These 17 T cell receptor beta chains share one sample of origin, sequenced in a study of blood T cell repertoires in COVID-19. The table came from immunoSEQ multiplex PCR; TCRdb's copy has only in-frame clones and leaves some out. The sample holds about 78,000 clones, approximately 89% seen once. The source material was peripheral blood. The receptors were sampled from a man between 50 and 59 years old with active or convalescent COVID-19.

The chain carries TRBV7-7 and TRBJ2-5; TRBD2 aligns across 12 bases. Germline CDR1 SSHAT, CDR2 FNYEAQ (reference sequence). The CDR3 spans 16 residues. The V and J ends lost 1 base and 2 bases, in that order; junction bases with no gene match: 2. The CDR3 loop is CASSLETSGGQETQYF. The DNA for the CDR3 is TGTGCCAGCAGCTTAGAGACTAGCGGGGGACAAGAGACCCAGTACTTC.

The chain couples TRBV19 to TRBJ1-2; 7 bases are shared with TRBD1. Trimming removed 3 bases from V and 3 bases from J; junction bases left unmatched: 10. CDR1 is LNHDA, CDR2 SQIVND, per germline (reference sequence). The CDR3 contains 16 residues. Here the CDR3 reads CASSIPLGGEDYGYTF. DNA for the CDR3: TGTGCCAGTAGTATCCCCTTAGGGGGCGAGGACTATGGCTACACCTTC.

The chain has TRBV15 and TRBJ2-5; D uncertain. V lost 0 bases and J lost 5, with 22 bases in between. Germline V gene sequence: CDR1 LNHNV, CDR2 YYDKDF (reference sequence). This CDR3 has 18 residues. Written as DNA, the CDR3 is TGTGCCACCAGCAGAGATCTTTCGGTCGCTAGTCGAATTGAGACCCAGTACTTC. This sequence encodes CATSRDLSVASRIETQYF.

The J gene is TRBJ2-7, the V gene TRBV7-2; TRBD1 agrees at 8 bases. This CDR3 contains 14 residues. CDR1 and CDR2 from the germline V gene are SGHTA and FQGNSA. J was trimmed by 3 bases and V by 0 bases; bases with no gene match: 1. The CDR3 nucleotides read TGTGCCAGCAGCTTAGCGACAGGGGACTACGAGCAGTACTTC. This translates into CASSLATGDYEQYF. Together with reference TRBV7-2 and TRBJ2-7, the CDR3 gives the full variable domain: GAGVSQSPSNKVTEKGKDVELRCDPISGHTALYWYRQSLGQGLEFLIYFQGNSAPDKSGLPSDRFSAERTGGSVSTLTIQRTQQEDSAVYLCASSLATGDYEQYFGPGTRLTVT.

V gene TRBV3-1 (or the pseudogene TRBV3-2) combines with J gene TRBJ1-2; the D gene is possibly TRBD1 (5 bases). This CDR3 is 15 amino acids long. Looked up from germline, CDR1 is LGHDT and CDR2 is YNNKEL (reference sequence). The V end was cut by 3 bases, the J end by 10 bases, with 21 bases between. This CDR3 reads CASSQGGHSLWDYTF. The DNA of the CDR3 is TGTGCCAGCAGCCAGGGAGGACATTCCCTTTGGGACTACACCTTC.

The V gene is TRBV12-3 or TRBV12-4, the J gene TRBJ1-3; D is unresolved. CDR3 size: 13 residues. Trimming took off 7 bases at V and 0 bases at J, with 7 bases between the two ends. DNA for the CDR3: TGTGCCAGCACCGAGTACTCTGGAAACACCATATATTTT. This sequence encodes CASTEYSGNTIYF.

J is TRBJ2-3 and V is TRBV5-1, with 15 bases identical to TRBD2. Trimming took 0 bases from V and 5 from J; bases not matched to a gene: 4. Germline lookup yields CDR1 SGHRS and CDR2 YFSETQ. CDR3 length: 17 residues. The CDR3 loop reads CASSLEGLAGGRDTQYF. Here the CDR3 DNA reads TGCGCCAGCAGCTTGGAGGGACTAGCGGGGGGTAGAGATACGCAGTATTTT.

This clone was detected only a few times. The genes are TRBV6-4 and TRBJ2-1; possibly TRBD1 for D (8 bases). Per germline, CDR1 MRHNA and CDR2 SNTAGT. CDR3 length: 14 residues. Trimming took 5 bases from V and 6 from J, leaving 14 bases between them. The CDR3: CASSTQGGANEQFF. The DNA for the CDR3 is TGTGCCAGCAGTACACAGGGGGGGGCCAATGAGCAGTTCTTC.

Here the CDR3 DNA reads TGTGCCAGCAGCTTAGCTCTCAGATCTGGAAACACCATATATTTT. Translation: CASSLALRSGNTIYF. This rearrangement joins TRBV7-6 to TRBJ1-3; no clear D gene. This CDR3 spans 15 amino acids. Trimming took off 0 bases at V and 1 base at J, with 7 bases between the two ends. CDR1 SGHVS and CDR2 FNYEAQ come from the germline V gene.

The rearrangement uses TRBV7-2 and TRBJ1-2; D unresolved. The germline V gene encodes CDR1 SGHTA and CDR2 FQGNSA. The CDR3 covers 15 residues. V was shortened by 1 base and J by 2 bases, with 11 bases between the two germline ends. The CDR3 loop is CASSLGADRNYGYTF. CDR3 sequence (DNA): TGTGCCAGCAGCTTAGGGGCAGATCGAAACTATGGCTACACCTTC.

In nucleotides, the CDR3 is TGTGCCATCACCGAAGGGGACAGTACCACTGAAGCTTTCTTT. Amino acid sequence: CAITEGDSTTEAFF. The gene calls are TRBV10-3 and TRBJ1-1; 7 bases are shared with TRBD1. Per the germline V gene, CDR1 is ENHRY and CDR2 is SYGVKD. After removal of 7 bases from V and 4 bases from J, the junction contained 9 bases not matched to a gene. The CDR3 spans 14 residues.

This clone appeared once. The chain employs TRBV5-6 and TRBJ2-7, with 9 bases lining up with TRBD1. The trim removed 4 bases at V and 3 bases at J, leaving 5 bases unmatched. Germline V lookup: CDR1 SGHDT, CDR2 YYEEEE. The CDR3 extends over 14 amino acids. The CDR3 sequence: CASSRLDRGYEQYF. DNA for the CDR3: TGTGCCAGCAGCCGCCTGGACAGGGGCTACGAGCAGTACTTC.

This clone was picked up one time. The rearrangement joins TRBV10-3 to TRBJ1-2; 7 bases match TRBD1. The V and J ends lost 0 bases and 1 base, in that order; junction bases with no gene match: 2. In germline, CDR1 is ENHRY, CDR2 SYGVKD. CDR3 length: 15 amino acids. Here the CDR3 reads CAISESPGGNYGYTF. CDR3 nucleotide sequence: TGTGCCATCAGTGAGTCGCCAGGGGGTAACTATGGCTACACCTTC.

This clone was recorded only once. The V and J genes are TRBV10-3 and TRBJ1-5; TRBD1 is a possible D gene (5 bases). Looked up from germline, CDR1 is ENHRY and CDR2 is SYGVKD. This CDR3 is 14 amino acids long. Trimming took off 3 bases at V and 3 bases at J, with 9 bases between the two ends. The CDR3 spells CAISDRDSNQPQHF. The DNA for the CDR3 is TGTGCCATCAGTGACAGGGATTCCAATCAGCCCCAGCATTTT.

The rearrangement joins TRBV15 to TRBJ2-1, with TRBD1 as a possible D gene (6 bases). Trimming left V 0 bases short and J 5 bases short, with 11 bases between. CDR3 size: 15 residues. CDR1 and CDR2 (germline): LNHNV, YYDKDF (reference sequence). Here the CDR3 DNA reads TGTGCCACCAGCAGAGACCGGGACATCCACAATGAGCAGTTCTTC. Encoded protein: CATSRDRDIHNEQFF.

This clone came up once. The V and J genes are TRBV30 and TRBJ2-4, with TRBD1 identical over 9 bases. The junction had 7 bases not matched to a gene; V was cut back by 2 bases and J by 8 bases. Germline V CDR1 and CDR2: GTSNPN, SVGIG (reference sequence). This CDR3 is built from 14 residues. The CDR3 region has the DNA TGTGCCTGGAGTCACGGGACAGGGAAGGACATTCAGTACTTC. Translating gives CAWSHGTGKDIQYF.

As for this clone: The junction shows a germline mismatch at one end, possibly a read error. The rearrangement links TRBV28 to TRBJ2-3, with TRBD2 matching 9 bases. The CDR3 spans 12 residues. The V gene's germline CDR1 is MDHEN and CDR2 SYDVKM. The CDR3 spells CASSTGLAPSDF. CDR3 coding DNA: TGTGCCAGCAGTACGGGACTAGCTCCTTCGGATTTT.